A single sample gave rise to the 12 T cell receptor beta chains below, sequenced in a study of blood T cell repertoires in COVID-19. Sequencing was performed with immunoSEQ multiplex PCR; in TCRdb, only in-frame clones are kept and a portion is missing. The table records about 68,000 clones, roughly 80% of them present only once. The sequenced sample consisted of peripheral blood. The origin of the receptors is a man aged 45 to 65 with active COVID-19.

CDR3 DNA: TGTGCCAGCAGTCAAACAGGGACCACTGAAGCTTTCTTT. Protein sequence: CASSQTGTTEAFF. The chain links TRBV11-2 to TRBJ1-1, with D possibly being TRBD1 (6 bases). Germline values: CDR1 SGHAT, CDR2 FQNNGV. Trimming pared 6 bases from V and 4 bases from J, leaving 12 bases between. CDR3 size: 13 residues.

The chain links TRBV6-5 to TRBJ2-1; 7 bases match TRBD2. Germline V lookup: CDR1 MNHEY, CDR2 SVGAGI. Trimming removed 4 bases from V and 8 bases from J; junction bases left unmatched: 11. The CDR3 totals 15 residues. In DNA, the CDR3 is TGTGCCAGCAGTTCACTTGCGGGAGTAGGCGATGAGCAGTTCTTC. It yields the protein CASSSLAGVGDEQFF.

This clone was found a few times. The rearrangement links TRBV5-1 to TRBJ2-7, with a weak D call TRBD1 (5 bases). This CDR3 spans 13 amino acids. The V and J ends lost 1 base and 3 bases respectively, with 8 bases between them. Germline values: CDR1 SGHRS, CDR2 YFSETQ. The CDR3 spells CASSLLGDYEQYF. The CDR3 DNA follows: TGCGCCAGCAGCTTGTTAGGGGACTACGAGCAGTACTTC.

The chain recombines TRBV28 with TRBJ1-1; D remains ambiguous. V lost 5 bases to trimming and J lost 3 bases, with 7 bases between them. The CDR3 is 12 residues long. Germline assignment: CDR1 MDHEN and CDR2 SYDVKM. The CDR3 is CASSTDHTEAFF. DNA for the CDR3: TGTGCCAGCAGTACTGATCACACTGAAGCTTTCTTT. Variable domain in full (rest from reference TRBV28 and TRBJ1-1): DVKVTQSSRYLVKRTGEKVFLECVQDMDHENMFWYRQDPGLGLRLIYFSYDVKMKEKGDIPEGYSVSREKKERFSLILESASTNQTSMYLCASSTDHTEAFFGQGTRLTVV.

This clone was counted only a few times. The chain has TRBV6-2 or TRBV6-3 and TRBJ2-7; D is perhaps TRBD2 (5 bases). Germline loops: CDR1 MNHEY, CDR2 SVGEGT. The CDR3 is made up of 13 amino acids. With 3 bases removed from V and 5 bases from J, the gap between germline ends came to 11 bases. The CDR3 nucleotides are TGTGCCAGCAGTTATGGGAGCAGGAACGAGCAGTACTTC. The encoded protein is CASSYGSRNEQYF.

The CDR3 nucleotides read TGTGCCAGCAGTTCAAAGACAGGGAGGAACACCGGGGAGCTGTTTTTT. It is translated as CASSSKTGRNTGELFF. The chain combines TRBV27 with TRBJ2-2, with 7 nucleotides matching TRBD1. Trimming cost V 4 bases and J 1 base; bases outside gene matches: 6. Germline lookup yields CDR1 MNHEY and CDR2 SMNVEV (reference sequence). CDR3 size: 16 residues.

The genes are TRBV19 and TRBJ2-1, with 9 bases fitting TRBD2. CDR1 is LNHDA and CDR2 is SQIVND in the germline V gene (reference sequence). This CDR3 spans 15 amino acids. V shed 6 bases and J 4 bases; nucleotides not matched to a gene: 7. CDR3 DNA: TGTGCCAGTAGCCCCCGGACTAGCGAATACAATGAGCAGTTCTTC. Protein product: CASSPRTSEYNEQFF. The full variable domain, in which reference TRBV19 and TRBJ2-1 provide the parts outside the CDR3, is DGGITQSPKYLFRKEGQNVTLSCEQNLNHDAMYWYRQDPGQGLRLIYYSQIVNDFQKGDIAEGYSVSREKKESFPLTVTSAQKNPTAFYLCASSPRTSEYNEQFFGPGTRLTVL.

This sequence joins TRBV4-1 and TRBJ2-5; 8 nucleotides align to TRBD2. The CDR3 extends over 15 amino acids. V was clipped by 2 bases and J by 7 bases; unmatched bases: 9. Germline V gene data show CDR1 as MGHRA and CDR2 as YSYEKL. CDR3 residues: CASSQFLAGGGTQYF. CDR3 in DNA: TGCGCCAGCAGCCAATTCCTAGCGGGTGGCGGGACCCAGTACTTC.

This clone was counted once. The rearrangement joins TRBV3-1 (or the pseudogene TRBV3-2) to TRBJ2-7; tentatively, D is TRBD2 (6 bases). Trimming took off 1 base at V and 3 bases at J, with 10 bases between the two ends. The germline V gene has CDR1 LGHDT and CDR2 YNNKEL (reference sequence). The CDR3 is 14 residues long. CDR3 bases: TGTGCCAGCAGCCAAGGGGGGGAGTACTACGAGCAGTACTTC. Its translation: CASSQGGEYYEQYF.

This clone was detected only once. The chain joins TRBV5-1 to TRBJ2-4; D gene uncertain. This CDR3 is 14 amino acids long. V lost 1 base and J 1 base, leaving 6 bases between the germline ends. Germline CDR1 reads SGHRS; CDR2 reads YFSETQ. The CDR3, as DNA: TGCGCCAGCAGCTTGTCAAGCGCCAAAAACATTCAGTACTTC. Translating it yields CASSLSSAKNIQYF.

V usage is TRBV10-3 and J usage is TRBJ1-2; a possible D gene is TRBD1 (5 bases). This CDR3 region has 14 residues. V lost 4 bases and J 7 bases, leaving 16 bases between the germline ends. Germline V gene sequence: CDR1 ENHRY, CDR2 SYGVKD. CDR3 amino acids: CAISGGGALVGYTF. In DNA, the CDR3 is TGTGCCATCAGTGGGGGGGGAGCGCTAGTTGGCTACACCTTC.

The rearrangement uses TRBV7-9 and TRBJ1-2; D ambiguous. V gave up 6 bases and J gave up 5 bases, with 22 bases separating them. The CDR3 runs to 16 residues. CDR1 and CDR2 (germline): SEHNR, FQNEAQ (reference sequence). The CDR3 DNA reads TGTGCCAGCAGTTTGGCTCACGTGGATAGGGAGTATGGCTACACCTTC. It translates to CASSLAHVDREYGYTF.